A selection of T cell receptor beta chains follows, all from one sample in a study of blood T cell repertoires in COVID-19. TCRdb's table, derived via immunoSEQ multiplex PCR, lists solely in-frame clones and lacks some. This sample yields 200,000 to 300,000 clones, of which approximately 87% are seen a single time; 6.2% belongs to the top ten. Sequencing was carried out using peripheral blood. The receptors were sampled from a man aged 60-69 years with acute or convalescent COVID-19. Each CDR3 is given with its conserved first and last residue. D genes are given only for firm matches. Some rows mark clone size as missing; the rest say once, few, many or name a class of expanded clone.

CDR3 protein | CDR3 DNA | clone size | D gene | J gene | V gene
CASSPDRGYQETQYF | TGTGCCAGCAGCCCGGACAGGGGGTACCAAGAGACCCAGTACTTC | . | TRBD1 | TRBJ2-5 | TRBV7-2
CASSLVARGGNQPQHF | TGTGCCAGCAGCTTAGTGGCCAGGGGCGGAAATCAGCCCCAGCATTTT | . | . | TRBJ1-5 | TRBV7-2
CASSQAISGTARWAQYF | TGTGCCAGCAGCCAAGCTATCTCCGGGACAGCTCGGTGGGCGCAGTACTTC | once | TRBD1 | TRBJ2-7 | TRBV14
CASSPGARGTYNEQFF | TGTGCCAGCTCACCAGGGGCCAGGGGTACCTACAATGAGCAGTTCTTC | . | . | TRBJ2-1 | TRBV18
CASSFILAGIYEQYF | TGTGCCAGCAGCTTCATCCTAGCGGGCATCTACGAGCAGTACTTC | . | TRBD2 | TRBJ2-7 | TRBV7-2
CASSLNHPGQGYEQYF | TGTGCCAGCAGTCTGAACCATCCGGGACAGGGGTACGAGCAGTACTTC | . | TRBD1 | TRBJ2-7 | TRBV27
CASSLSSSGSTDTQYF | TGTGCCAGCAGCTTATCCTCTAGCGGGAGCACAGATACGCAGTATTTT | . | TRBD2 | TRBJ2-3 | TRBV7-8
CASSLTRGNTQYF | TGTGCCAGCAGTTTAACACGGGGAAATACGCAGTATTTT | . | . | TRBJ2-3 | TRBV12-3/TRBV12-4
CASSLDGLAGSSYNEQFF | TGTGCCAGCAGCTTAGACGGACTAGCGGGGAGCTCCTACAATGAGCAGTTCTTC | . | TRBD2 | TRBJ2-1 | TRBV11-2
CASSQDPGLAGRALRNEQFF | TGCGCCAGCAGCCAAGATCCGGGACTAGCGGGCCGCGCCCTAAGGAATGAGCAGTTCTTC | . | TRBD2 | TRBJ2-1 | TRBV4-1
CASSSNSGLNTGELFF | TGTGCCAGCAGTTCGAATAGCGGACTAAACACCGGGGAGCTGTTTTTT | . | . | TRBJ2-2 | TRBV13
CASSFGGVRTDTQYF | TGTGCCAGCAGTTTTGGGGGGGTTCGCACAGATACGCAGTATTTT | . | TRBD2 | TRBJ2-3 | TRBV6-5
CASKGTLYGYTF | TGTGCCAGCAAGGGGACACTCTATGGCTACACCTTC | . | . | TRBJ1-2 | TRBV6-6
CASNRGLAYGTDTQYF | TGTGCCAGTAACCGGGGACTAGCCTATGGCACAGATACGCAGTATTTT | once | TRBD2 | TRBJ2-3 | TRBV19
CASSLRGLGTQYF | TGTGCCAGCAGTTTGAGAGGACTAGGGACCCAGTACTTC | . | TRBD2 | TRBJ2-5 | TRBV28
CASSQSVTSRLPDTQYF | TGCGCCAGCAGCCAATCGGTAACTAGCCGATTACCAGATACGCAGTATTTT | once | . | TRBJ2-3 | TRBV4-3
CASSYSARGNPEAFF | TGTGCCAGCAGTTACTCCGCGAGGGGGAACCCTGAAGCTTTCTTT | once | . | TRBJ1-1 | TRBV6-5
CAWSVPGTEGPQHF | TGTGCCTGGAGTGTACCTGGCACCGAGGGGCCCCAGCATTTT | . | . | TRBJ1-5 | TRBV30
CASRQGSSGNTIYF | TGTGCCAGCAGACAGGGAAGCTCTGGAAACACCATATATTTT | . | . | TRBJ1-3 | TRBV2
CASSSRDRAYNEQFF | TGTGCCAGCAGCTCCCGGGACAGGGCATACAATGAGCAGTTCTTC | once | TRBD1 | TRBJ2-1 | TRBV14
CASSLGSGSPTYEQYF | TGTGCCAGCAGCTTAGGCAGCGGGAGTCCTACCTACGAGCAGTACTTC | . | TRBD2 | TRBJ2-7 | TRBV11-2
CASKRQSNQPQHF | TGTGCCAGTAAGCGACAGAGCAATCAGCCCCAGCATTTT | . | . | TRBJ1-5 | TRBV19
CASSMRWREGSEQYF | TGTGCCAGCAGTATGAGGTGGCGGGAGGGTAGCGAGCAGTACTTC | . | TRBD2 | TRBJ2-7 | TRBV11-2
CASSGRQGLYEQYF | TGTGCCAGCAGTGGCCGACAGGGATTGTACGAGCAGTACTTC | . | TRBD1 | TRBJ2-7 | TRBV28
CSARAGYEQYF | TGCAGTGCTAGAGCAGGCTACGAGCAGTACTTC | . | . | TRBJ2-7 | TRBV20-1
CATSTAQETQYF | TGTGCCACCTCGACAGCCCAAGAGACCCAGTACTTC | . | . | TRBJ2-5 | TRBV10-3
CASSEGYGENSPLHF | TGCGCCAGCAGTGAAGGTTACGGAGAAAATTCACCCCTCCACTTT | . | . | TRBJ1-6 | TRBV10-2
CSVRTGGTEAFF | TGCAGCGTGCGGACAGGGGGAACTGAAGCTTTCTTT | . | TRBD1 | TRBJ1-1 | TRBV29-1